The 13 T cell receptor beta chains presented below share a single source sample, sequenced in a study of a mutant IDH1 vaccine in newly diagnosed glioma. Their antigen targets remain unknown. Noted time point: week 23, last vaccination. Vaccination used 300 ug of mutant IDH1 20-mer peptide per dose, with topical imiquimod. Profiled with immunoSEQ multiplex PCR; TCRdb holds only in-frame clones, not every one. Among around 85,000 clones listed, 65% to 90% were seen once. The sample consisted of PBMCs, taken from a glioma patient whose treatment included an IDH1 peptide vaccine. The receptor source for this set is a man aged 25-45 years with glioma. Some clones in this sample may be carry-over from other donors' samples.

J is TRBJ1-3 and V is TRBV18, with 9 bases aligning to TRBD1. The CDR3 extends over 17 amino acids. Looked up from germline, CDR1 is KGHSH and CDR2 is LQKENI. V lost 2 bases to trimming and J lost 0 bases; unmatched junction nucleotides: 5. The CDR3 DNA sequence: TGTGCCAGCTCACCAAGACAGGGGGAATACTCTGGAAACACCATATATTTT. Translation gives CASSPRQGEYSGNTIYF.

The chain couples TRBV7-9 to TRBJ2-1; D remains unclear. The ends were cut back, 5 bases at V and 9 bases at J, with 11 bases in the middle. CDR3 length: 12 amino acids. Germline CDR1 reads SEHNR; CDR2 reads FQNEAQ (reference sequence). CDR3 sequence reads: CASSLTWSEQFF. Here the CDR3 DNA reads TGTGCCAGCAGCCTAACATGGAGTGAGCAGTTCTTC.

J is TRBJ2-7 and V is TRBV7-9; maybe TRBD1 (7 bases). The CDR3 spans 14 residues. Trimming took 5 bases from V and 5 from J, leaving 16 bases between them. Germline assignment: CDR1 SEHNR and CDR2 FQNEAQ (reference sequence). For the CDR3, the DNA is TGTGCCAGCAGCCTTTACAGGGGCGGGGACGAGCAGTACTTC. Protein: CASSLYRGGDEQYF.

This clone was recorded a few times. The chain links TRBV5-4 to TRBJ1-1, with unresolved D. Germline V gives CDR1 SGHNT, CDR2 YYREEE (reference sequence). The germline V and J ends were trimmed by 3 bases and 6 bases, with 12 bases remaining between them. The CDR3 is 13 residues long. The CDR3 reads CASSSPNRAEAFF. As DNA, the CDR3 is TGTGCCAGCAGCTCGCCGAATAGGGCTGAAGCTTTCTTT.

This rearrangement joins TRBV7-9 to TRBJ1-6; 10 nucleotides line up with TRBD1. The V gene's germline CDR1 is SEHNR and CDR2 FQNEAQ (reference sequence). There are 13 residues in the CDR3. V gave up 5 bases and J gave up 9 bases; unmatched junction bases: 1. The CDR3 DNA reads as TGTGCCAGCAGCGGGACAGGGGTTTCACCCCTCCACTTT. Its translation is CASSGTGVSPLHF.

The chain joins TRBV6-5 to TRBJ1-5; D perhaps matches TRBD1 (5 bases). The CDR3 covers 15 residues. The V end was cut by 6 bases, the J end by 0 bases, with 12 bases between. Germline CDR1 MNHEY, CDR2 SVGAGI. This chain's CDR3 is CASSDLGGSNQPQHF. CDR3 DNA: TGTGCCAGCAGCGACCTTGGGGGTAGCAATCAGCCCCAGCATTTT.

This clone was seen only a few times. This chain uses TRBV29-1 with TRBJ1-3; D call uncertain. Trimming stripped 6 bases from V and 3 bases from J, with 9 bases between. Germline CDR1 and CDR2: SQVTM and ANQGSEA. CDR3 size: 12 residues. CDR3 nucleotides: TGCAGCGTGGTTTCGAATGGAAACACCATATATTTT. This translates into CSVVSNGNTIYF.

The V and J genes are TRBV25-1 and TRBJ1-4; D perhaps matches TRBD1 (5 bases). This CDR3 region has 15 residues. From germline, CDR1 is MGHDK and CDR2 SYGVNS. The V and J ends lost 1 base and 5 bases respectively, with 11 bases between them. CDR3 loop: CASSEWGVGNEKLFF. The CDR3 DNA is TGTGCCAGCAGTGAATGGGGGGTCGGGAATGAAAAACTGTTTTTT.

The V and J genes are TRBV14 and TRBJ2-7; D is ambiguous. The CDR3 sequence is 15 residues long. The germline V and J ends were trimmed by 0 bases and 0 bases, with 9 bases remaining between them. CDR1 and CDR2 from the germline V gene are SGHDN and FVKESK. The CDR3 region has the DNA TGTGCCAGCAGCCAAGATTCGGCAGACTCCTACGAGCAGTACTTC. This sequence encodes CASSQDSADSYEQYF.

The CDR3 is CAISGGGLSYNEQFF. The DNA of the CDR3 is TGTGCCATCAGCGGAGGGGGCCTCTCCTACAATGAGCAGTTCTTC. The V gene is TRBV10-3, the J gene TRBJ2-1; D may be TRBD1 (7 bases). Trimming took off 6 bases at V and 0 bases at J, with 12 bases between the two ends. The CDR3 length is 15 residues. CDR1 and CDR2 (germline): ENHRY, SYGVKD.

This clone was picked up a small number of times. The CDR3: CASSVESYSYTGELFF. In DNA, the CDR3 is TGTGCCAGCAGCGTAGAATCGTACAGCTACACCGGGGAGCTGTTTTTT. This chain uses TRBV9 with TRBJ2-2, with D unclear. This CDR3 spans 16 amino acids. Germline V gene sequence: CDR1 SGDLS, CDR2 YYNGEE. Trimming took off 0 bases at V and 3 bases at J, with 12 bases between the two ends. Full variable domain (rest looked up from reference TRBV9 and TRBJ2-2): DSGVTQTPKHLITATGQRVTLRCSPRSGDLSVYWYQQSLDQGLQFLIQYYNGEERAKGNILERFSAQQFPDLHSELNLSSLELGDSALYFCASSVESYSYTGELFFGEGSRLTVL.

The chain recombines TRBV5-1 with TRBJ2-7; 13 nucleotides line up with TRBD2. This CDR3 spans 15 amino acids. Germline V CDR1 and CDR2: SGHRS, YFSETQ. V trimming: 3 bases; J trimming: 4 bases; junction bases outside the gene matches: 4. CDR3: CASSSRTSGSYEQYF. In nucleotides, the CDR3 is TGCGCCAGCAGCTCTCGGACTAGCGGGAGTTACGAGCAGTACTTC.

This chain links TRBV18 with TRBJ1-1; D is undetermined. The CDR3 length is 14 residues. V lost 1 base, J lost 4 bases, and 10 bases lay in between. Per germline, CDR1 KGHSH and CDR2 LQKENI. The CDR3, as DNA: TGTGCCAGCTCACCACGGGTGGAGGCCACTGAAGCTTTCTTT. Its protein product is CASSPRVEATEAFF. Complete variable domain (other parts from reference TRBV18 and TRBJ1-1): NAGVMQNPRHLVRRRGQEARLRCSPMKGHSHVYWYRQLPEEGLKFMVYLQKENIIDESGMPKERFSAEFPKEGPSILRIQQVVRGDSAAYFCASSPRVEATEAFFGQGTRLTVV.